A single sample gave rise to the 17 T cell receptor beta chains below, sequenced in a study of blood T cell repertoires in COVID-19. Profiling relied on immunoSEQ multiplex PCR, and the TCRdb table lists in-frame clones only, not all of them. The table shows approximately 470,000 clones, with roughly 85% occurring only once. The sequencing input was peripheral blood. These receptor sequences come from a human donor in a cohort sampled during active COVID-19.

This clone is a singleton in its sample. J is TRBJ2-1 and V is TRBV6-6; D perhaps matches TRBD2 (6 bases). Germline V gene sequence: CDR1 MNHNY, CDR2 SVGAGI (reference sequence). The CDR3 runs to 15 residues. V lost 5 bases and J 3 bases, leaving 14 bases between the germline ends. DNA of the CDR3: TGTGCCAGCAGTCCCCCCCGCGGGGACTACAATGAGCAGTTCTTC. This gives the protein CASSPPRGDYNEQFF.

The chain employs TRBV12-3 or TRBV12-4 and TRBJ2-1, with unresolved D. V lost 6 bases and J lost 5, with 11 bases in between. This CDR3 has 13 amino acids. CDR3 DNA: TGTGCCAGCAGCTCACTCCGGGACAATGAGCAGTTCTTC. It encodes CASSSLRDNEQFF.

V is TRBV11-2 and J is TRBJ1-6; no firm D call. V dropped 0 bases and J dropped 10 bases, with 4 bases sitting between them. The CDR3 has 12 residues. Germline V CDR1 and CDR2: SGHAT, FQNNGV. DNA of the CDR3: TGTGCCAGCAGCTTAGATTCGTCACCCCTCCACTTT. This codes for CASSLDSSPLHF.

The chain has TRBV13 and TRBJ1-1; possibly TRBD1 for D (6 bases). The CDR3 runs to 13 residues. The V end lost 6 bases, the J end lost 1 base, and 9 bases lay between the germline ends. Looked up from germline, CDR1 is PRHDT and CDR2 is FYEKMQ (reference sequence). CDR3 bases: TGTGCCAGCAGTTCGGGACAGAACACTGAAGCTTTCTTT. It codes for CASSSGQNTEAFF.

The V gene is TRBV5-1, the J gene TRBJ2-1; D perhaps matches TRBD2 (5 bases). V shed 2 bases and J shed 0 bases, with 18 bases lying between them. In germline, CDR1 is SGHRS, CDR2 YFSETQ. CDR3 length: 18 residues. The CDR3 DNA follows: TGCGCCAGCAGCTTAGATCCTGGTAAGCGGAGCTCCTACAATGAGCAGTTCTTC. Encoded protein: CASSLDPGKRSSYNEQFF.

The CDR3 loop is CASSYQLFEQYF. As DNA, the CDR3 is TGTGCCAGCAGTTACCAATTGTTCGAGCAGTACTTC. J is TRBJ2-7 and V is TRBV6-2 or TRBV6-3, with D hard to call. This CDR3 spans 12 amino acids. The V gene lost 2 bases and the J gene lost 6 bases, with 8 bases spanning the gap. Germline V gives CDR1 MNHEY, CDR2 SVGEGT.

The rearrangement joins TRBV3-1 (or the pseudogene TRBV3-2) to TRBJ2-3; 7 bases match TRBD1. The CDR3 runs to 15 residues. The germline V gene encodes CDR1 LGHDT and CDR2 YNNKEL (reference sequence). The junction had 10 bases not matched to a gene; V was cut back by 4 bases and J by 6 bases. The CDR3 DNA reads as TGTGCCAGCAGCCCAACGACAGGGTGGGGGGATACGCAGTATTTT. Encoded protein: CASSPTTGWGDTQYF.

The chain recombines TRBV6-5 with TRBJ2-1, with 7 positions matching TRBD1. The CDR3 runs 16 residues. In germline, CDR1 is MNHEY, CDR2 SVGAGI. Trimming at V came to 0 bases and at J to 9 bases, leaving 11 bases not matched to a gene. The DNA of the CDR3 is TGTGCCAGCAGTTACTCTTGGCAGGGGGTGCGAGGTGAGCAGTTCTTC. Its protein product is CASSYSWQGVRGEQFF.

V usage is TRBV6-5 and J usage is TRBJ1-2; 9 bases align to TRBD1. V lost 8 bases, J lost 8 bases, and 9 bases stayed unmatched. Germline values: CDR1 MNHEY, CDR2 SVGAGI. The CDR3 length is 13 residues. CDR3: CASDKQGARGYTF. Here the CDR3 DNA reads TGTGCCAGCGACAAACAGGGGGCGCGGGGCTACACCTTC.

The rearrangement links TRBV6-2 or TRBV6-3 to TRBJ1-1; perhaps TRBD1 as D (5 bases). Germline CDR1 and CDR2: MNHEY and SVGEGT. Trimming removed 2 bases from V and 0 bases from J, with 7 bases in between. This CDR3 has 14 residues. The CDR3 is CASSYAGVNTEAFF. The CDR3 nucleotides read TGTGCCAGCAGTTACGCGGGGGTGAACACTGAAGCTTTCTTT.

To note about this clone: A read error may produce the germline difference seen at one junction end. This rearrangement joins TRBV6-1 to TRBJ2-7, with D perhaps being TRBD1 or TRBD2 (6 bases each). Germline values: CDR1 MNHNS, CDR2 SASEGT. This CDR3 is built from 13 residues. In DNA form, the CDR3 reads TGTGCCAGCAATGAAGGGGGAGGCTACGAGCAGTACTTC. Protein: CASNEGGGYEQYF.

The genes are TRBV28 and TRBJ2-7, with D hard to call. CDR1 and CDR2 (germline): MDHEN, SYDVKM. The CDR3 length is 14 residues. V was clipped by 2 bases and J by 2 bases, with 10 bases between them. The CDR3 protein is CASSLVPLTYEQYF. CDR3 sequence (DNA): TGTGCCAGCAGTTTAGTCCCCTTAACCTACGAGCAGTACTTC.

The chain's CDR3 is CASSLGPGTGAGNTIYF. CDR3 nucleotides: TGTGCCAGCAGCTTAGGACCCGGGACAGGAGCTGGAAACACCATATATTTT. The chain uses TRBV11-3 and TRBJ1-3; 8 nucleotides align to TRBD1. Per the germline V gene, CDR1 is SGHNT and CDR2 is YENEEA. The CDR3 has 17 residues. V gave up 1 base and J gave up 2 bases; unmatched junction bases: 7.

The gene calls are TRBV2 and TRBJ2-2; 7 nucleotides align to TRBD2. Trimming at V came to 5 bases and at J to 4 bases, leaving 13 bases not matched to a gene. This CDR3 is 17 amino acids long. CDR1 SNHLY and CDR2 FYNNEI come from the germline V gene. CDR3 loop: CASSPRQPGLLTGELFF. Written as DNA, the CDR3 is TGTGCCAGCAGTCCCCGACAGCCGGGACTACTCACCGGGGAGCTGTTTTTT.

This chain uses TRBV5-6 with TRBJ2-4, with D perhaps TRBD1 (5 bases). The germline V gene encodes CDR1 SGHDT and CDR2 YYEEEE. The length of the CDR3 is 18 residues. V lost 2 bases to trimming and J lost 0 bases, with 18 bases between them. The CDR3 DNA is TGTGCCAGCAGCTTTTTAGACGACCGACAGCTAGCCAAAAACATTCAGTACTTC. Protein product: CASSFLDDRQLAKNIQYF.

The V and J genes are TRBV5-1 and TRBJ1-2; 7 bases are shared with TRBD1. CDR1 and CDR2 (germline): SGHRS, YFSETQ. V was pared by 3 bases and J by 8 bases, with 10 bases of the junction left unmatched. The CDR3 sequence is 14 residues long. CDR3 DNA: TGCGCCAGCAGCTGGGGACAGAGCCCGGGAGGCTACACCTTC. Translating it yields CASSWGQSPGGYTF. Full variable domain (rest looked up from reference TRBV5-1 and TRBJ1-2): KAGVTQTPRYLIKTRGQQVTLSCSPISGHRSVSWYQQTPGQGLQFLFEYFSETQRNKGNFPGRFSGRQFSNSRSEMNVSTLELGDSALYLCASSWGQSPGGYTFGSGTRLTVV.

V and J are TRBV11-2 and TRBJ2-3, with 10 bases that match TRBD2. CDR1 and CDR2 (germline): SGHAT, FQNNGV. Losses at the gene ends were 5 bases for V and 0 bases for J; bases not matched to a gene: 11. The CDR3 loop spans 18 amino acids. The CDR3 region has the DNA TGTGCCAGCAGCCCAACTCCCGGGACTAGCGACAGCACAGATACGCAGTATTTT. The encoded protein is CASSPTPGTSDSTDTQYF.